This section outlines one TCR beta chain sequence together with its context. As originally analysed: Reference gene primers were amplified, and this amplification served to estimate nucleated cell counts. The method was immunoSEQ multiplex PCR; TCRdb's version includes in-frame clones alone and lacks a portion of them. That table supplies the V and J calls and clone size; D and trimming were determined from the DNA. The sample holds 270,000 or so clones, 86% seen once. The CDR3 loop spans 13 amino acids. The germline gives CDR1 SEHNR, CDR2 FQNEAQ (reference sequence). V was clipped by 5 bases and J by 4 bases; unmatched bases: 2. This sample was included in a study of blood T cell repertoires in COVID-19. Study information: Whether acute or convalescent, the COVID-19 samples came from the United States, Italy and Spain. Nucleic acid was either cDNA or gDNA, and it came from T cells, B-cell-depleted T cells, or PBMCs.

Seattle's enrolled individuals joined amid active infection and were then monitored longitudinally. The chain couples TRBV7-9 to TRBJ1-3, with 7 bases lining up with TRBD1. This receptor was obtained from a woman in her twenties or thirties with COVID-19, enrolled during active disease. The sequenced sample consisted of peripheral blood. CDR3: CASSRGQGNTIYF. The DNA of the CDR3 is TGTGCCAGCAGCCGGGGACAGGGAAACACCATATATTTT.